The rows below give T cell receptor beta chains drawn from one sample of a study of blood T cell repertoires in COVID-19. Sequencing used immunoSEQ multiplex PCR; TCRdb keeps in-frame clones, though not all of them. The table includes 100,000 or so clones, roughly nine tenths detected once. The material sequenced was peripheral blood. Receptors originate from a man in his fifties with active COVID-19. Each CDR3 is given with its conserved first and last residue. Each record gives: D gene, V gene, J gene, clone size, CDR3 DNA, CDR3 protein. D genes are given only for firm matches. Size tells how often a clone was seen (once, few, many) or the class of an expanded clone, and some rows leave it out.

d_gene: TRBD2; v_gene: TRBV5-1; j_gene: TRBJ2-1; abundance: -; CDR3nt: TGCGCCAGCAGCTTGGTTTGGGCTAGCGGGGACAATGAGCAGTTCTTC; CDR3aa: CASSLVWASGDNEQFF
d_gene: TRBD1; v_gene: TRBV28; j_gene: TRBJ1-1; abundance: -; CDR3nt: TGTGCCAGCAGCCCTCCCTATGGACAGGCGGGAACTGAAGCTTTCTTT; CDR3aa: CASSPPYGQAGTEAFF
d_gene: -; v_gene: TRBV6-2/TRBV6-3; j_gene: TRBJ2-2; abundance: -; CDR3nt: TGTGCCAGCAGCCTTCTGAGGGGGCGGGAAACCGGGGAGCTGTTTTTT; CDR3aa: CASSLLRGRETGELFF
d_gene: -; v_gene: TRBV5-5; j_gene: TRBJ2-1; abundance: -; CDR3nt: TGTGCCAGCAGCTTGAGTCCCTTCGGCTACAATGAGCAGTTCTTC; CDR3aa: CASSLSPFGYNEQFF
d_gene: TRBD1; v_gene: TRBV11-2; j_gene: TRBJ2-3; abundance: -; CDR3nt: TGTGCCAGCAGCTTAGAGCGGACAGGGTCATCAGATACGCAGTATTTT; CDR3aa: CASSLERTGSSDTQYF
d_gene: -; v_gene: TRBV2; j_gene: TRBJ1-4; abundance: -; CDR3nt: TGTGCCAGCAGCCCGGCGGGGGCGCAGGAAAAACTGTTTTTT; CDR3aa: CASSPAGAQEKLFF
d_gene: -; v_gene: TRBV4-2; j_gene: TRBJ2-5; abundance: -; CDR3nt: TGTGCCAGCAGCCAAGTGGCCGGGGTAGAGACCCAGTACTTC; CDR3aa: CASSQVAGVETQYF
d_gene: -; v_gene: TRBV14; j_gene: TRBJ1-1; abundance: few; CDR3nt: TGTGCCAGCAGCCAAGATGTACTTAACAGACCTCCCGGAGGGGCTTTCTTT; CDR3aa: CASSQDVLNRPPGGAFF
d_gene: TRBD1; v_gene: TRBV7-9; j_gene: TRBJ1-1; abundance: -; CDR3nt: TGTGCCAGCAGCCTGACAGGGAGGAACACTGAAGCTTTCTTT; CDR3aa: CASSLTGRNTEAFF
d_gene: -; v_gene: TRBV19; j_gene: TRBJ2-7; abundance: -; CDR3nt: TGTGCCAGTAGGCAAGTATTGAGTAGGGGCGAGCAGTACTTC; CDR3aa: CASRQVLSRGEQYF
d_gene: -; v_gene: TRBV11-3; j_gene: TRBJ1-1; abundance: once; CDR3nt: TGTGCCAGCAGCTCCCGACAGGTTGAAGCTTTCTTT; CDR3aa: CASSSRQVEAFF
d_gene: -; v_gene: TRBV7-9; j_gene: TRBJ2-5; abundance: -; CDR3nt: TGTGCCAGCAGCCAGATCGGAGGACGAACACAAGAGACCCAGTACTTC; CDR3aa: CASSQIGGRTQETQYF
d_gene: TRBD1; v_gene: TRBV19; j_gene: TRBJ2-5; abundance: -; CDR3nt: TGTGCCAGTAATGGACAGGGTGAGACCCAGTACTTC; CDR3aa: CASNGQGETQYF
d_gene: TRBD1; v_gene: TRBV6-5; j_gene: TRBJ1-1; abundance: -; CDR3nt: TGTGCCAGCAGCCGGGGACAGATGAACACTGAAGCTTTCTTT; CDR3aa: CASSRGQMNTEAFF
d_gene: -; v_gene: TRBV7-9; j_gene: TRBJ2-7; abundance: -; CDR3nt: TGTGCCAGCAGCTCCGGGACTTACTACGAGCAGTACTTC; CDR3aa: CASSSGTYYEQYF
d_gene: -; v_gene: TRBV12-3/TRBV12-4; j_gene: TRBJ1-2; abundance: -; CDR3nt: TGTGCCAGCAGTTTACGTGAGAACTATGGCTACACCTTC; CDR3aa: CASSLRENYGYTF
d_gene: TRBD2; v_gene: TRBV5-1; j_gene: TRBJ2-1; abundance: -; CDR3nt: TGCGCCAGTTGTGTGGGGCTAGCGGGGGTCAACGAGCAGTTCTTC; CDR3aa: CASCVGLAGVNEQFF
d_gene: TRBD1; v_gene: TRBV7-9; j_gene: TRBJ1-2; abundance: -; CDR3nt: TGTGCCAGCAGCTTGCGGGACAGGATTTATGGTGGCTACACCTTC; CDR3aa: CASSLRDRIYGGYTF
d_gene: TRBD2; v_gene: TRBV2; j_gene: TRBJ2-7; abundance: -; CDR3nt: TGTGCCAGCAGTCTCCGGGAGGGGGTCGGGGAGCAGTACTTC; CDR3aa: CASSLREGVGEQYF
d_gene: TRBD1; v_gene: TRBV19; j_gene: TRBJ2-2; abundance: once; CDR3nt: TGTGCCAGTAGTAAAGGGACAGGGGGCAACACCGGGGAGCTGTTTTTT; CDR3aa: CASSKGTGGNTGELFF
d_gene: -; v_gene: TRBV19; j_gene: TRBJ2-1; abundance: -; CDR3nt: TGTGCCAGTAGTATGGGGGGAAATGAGCAGTTCTTC; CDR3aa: CASSMGGNEQFF
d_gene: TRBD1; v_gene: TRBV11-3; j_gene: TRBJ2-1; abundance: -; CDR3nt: TGTGCCAGCAGCTCCGATAACAGGGGCCTAAATGAGCAGTTCTTC; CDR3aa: CASSSDNRGLNEQFF
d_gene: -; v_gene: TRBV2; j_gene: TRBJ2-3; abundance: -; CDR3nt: TGTGCCAGCAGTGAATCCTATACGCAGTATTTT; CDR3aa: CASSESYTQYF
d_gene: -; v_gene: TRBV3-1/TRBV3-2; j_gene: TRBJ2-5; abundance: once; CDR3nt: TGTGCCAGCAGCCCGCAGGGACTTATAAGAGAAGGCCAGTACTTC; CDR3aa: CASSPQGLIREGQYF
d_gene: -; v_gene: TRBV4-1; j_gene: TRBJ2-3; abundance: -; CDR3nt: TGCGCCAGCAGCCAAGTTCAGGGGTCGTCGGATACGCAGTATTTT; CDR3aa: CASSQVQGSSDTQYF
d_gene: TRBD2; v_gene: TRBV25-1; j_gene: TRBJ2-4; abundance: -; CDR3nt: TGTGCCATCCCAAGGACTAGCGGGAATAGAAAGGACAAAAACATTCAGTACTTC; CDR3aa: CAIPRTSGNRKDKNIQYF
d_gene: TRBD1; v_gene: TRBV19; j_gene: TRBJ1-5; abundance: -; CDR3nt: TGTGCCAGTAGTATGCAATGGACAGGGACTCAGCCCCAGCATTTT; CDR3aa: CASSMQWTGTQPQHF
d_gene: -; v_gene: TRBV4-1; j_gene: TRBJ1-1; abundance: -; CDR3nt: TGCGCCAGCAGCCAAGATGAGTGGGCAGAAGCTTTCTTT; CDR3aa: CASSQDEWAEAFF